The T cell receptor (beta chain) under discussion was sequenced for a study of T cells in Graves' hyperthyroidism and ophthalmopathy. Overall study results and limits: In validation, the model predicted ophthalmopathy. These predictions came a median about 6.5 months before onset. Expanded thyroid clonotypes (above 0.001) were mostly also found in blood.

Amplification yielded TCR beta CDR3 regions, with RNA transcripts as the source. First-round RT-PCR with HTBI primers amplified the TCR CDR3 region. TCRdb itself ran the multiplex PCR reads through MiXCR, one entry per CDR3 protein. The table lists approximately 510,000 distinct CDR3 sequences, roughly 45% of them singletons. The germline V gene encodes CDR1 DFQATT and CDR2 SNEGSKA (reference sequence). Trimming cost V 2 bases and J 0 bases; bases outside gene matches: 11. This CDR3 is 19 amino acids long. Exclusions: uncontrolled infection, other autoimmune disease, pregnancy, lactation. Thyroid ultrasound and orbital computed tomography, with clinical symptoms and serum thyroxine and TRAb, informed diagnoses. This clonotype was counted ten times or more. Antigen: not known.

The sequence came from an adult woman with Graves' disease, either hyperthyroidism or ophthalmopathy (not recorded which). The chain carries TRBV20-1 and TRBJ2-6, with TRBD1 identical over 9 bases. The sequencing input was peripheral blood or thyroid tissue (not recorded which). The CDR3 region is CSARSRFETGGSGANVLTF. The CDR3 nucleotides read TGCAGTGCTAGAAGCCGGTTCGAGACAGGGGGCTCTGGGGCCAACGTCCTGACTTTC.